Listed below are T cell receptor beta chains from one sample, sequenced in a study of T-cell reconstitution after alpha-beta-depleted transplantation in children. TCRdb reprocessed the PCR reads via MiXCR and lists one record per CDR3 protein. This sample has about 300,000 distinct CDR3 sequences, with over 7.5% found just once. This material consisted of peripheral blood, taken 360 days after TCRalphabeta/CD19-depleted stem cell transplant. Every receptor here comes from a female patient aged 2-9 years who had a stem cell transplant for Fanconi anemia, so the T cells may come from the graft donor. The conserved cysteine and the conserved F or W are not part of the CDR3 here. The D gene is left open where the match is weak.

J gene,V gene,D gene,CDR3 protein
TRBJ2-1,TRBV7-3,TRBD2,ASSRAPGLAQNEQF
TRBJ1-6,TRBV6-4,.,ASSDSKGSPLH
TRBJ1-6,TRBV5-6,.,ASSLNNSPLH
TRBJ2-5,TRBV29-1,TRBD1,SVAGQVRRETQY
TRBJ1-1,TRBV29-1,TRBD1,SAGQGGTEAF
TRBJ1-5,TRBV6-5,.,ASTGGPYSNQYQH
TRBJ1-1,TRBV14,.,ASSPPGSRDEAF
TRBJ1-2,TRBV6-5,TRBD1,ASSYLGQAEVGVYGYT
TRBJ2-3,TRBV5-1,TRBD2,ASRKRDSPSTDTQY
TRBJ2-7,TRBV7-9,TRBD2,ASSPGGASYEQY
TRBJ2-5,TRBV4-1,TRBD2,ASSGAGGQETQY
TRBJ2-1,TRBV7-9,.,ASSPLSDAYNEQF
TRBJ2-7,TRBV28,.,ASRQPMGSSYEQY
TRBJ1-2,TRBV5-5,.,ASSRQGSEGYT
TRBJ1-1,TRBV5-4,TRBD1,ASSSLPGQGAESEAF
TRBJ2-1,TRBV14,.,ASSPFQILGGEQF
TRBJ2-5,TRBV5-1,TRBD2,ASSLVPSGEYQETQY
TRBJ2-7,TRBV29-1,.,SVEEAYEQY
TRBJ2-1,TRBV6-2/TRBV6-3,TRBD1,ASRKHGTESYNEQF
TRBJ2-2,TRBV10-2,.,ASSESSLVGDTGELF
TRBJ1-5,TRBV25-1,TRBD1,ASSEGTGGNQPQH
TRBJ2-7,TRBV11-2,.,ASSFPRDSPSYEQY
TRBJ1-4,TRBV5-1,.,ASVGGEKLF
TRBJ2-7,TRBV10-3,.,AISAPSPVRQGKAYEQY
TRBJ1-2,TRBV20-1,TRBD1,SAKTGGDYGYT
TRBJ2-2,TRBV7-3,.,ASSPISGNTGELF
TRBJ2-7,TRBV5-1,.,ASRHAYEQY
TRBJ1-1,TRBV29-1,.,SVGHLNTEAF
TRBJ2-7,TRBV12-3/TRBV12-4,.,ASSSGGYEQY
TRBJ2-7,TRBV2,.,ASRGRERKLFYYEQY
TRBJ2-7,TRBV20-1,.,SALGLMGFYEQY
TRBJ2-1,TRBV20-1,.,SADPDSYNEQF
TRBJ1-5,TRBV6-2/TRBV6-3,.,ASSSGVYSNQPQH
TRBJ2-5,TRBV6-5,TRBD2,ASSYSTGGGYQETQY
TRBJ1-2,TRBV12-3/TRBV12-4,.,ASSLEPGGGYT
TRBJ1-1,TRBV13,TRBD1,ASSTLRTGRNTEAF
TRBJ1-6,TRBV6-5,TRBD1,ASSYSKGQLSSYNSPLH
TRBJ2-3,TRBV30,TRBD2,AWSLALLTSGGRMADTQY
TRBJ1-5,TRBV24-1,TRBD1,ATSGQESNQPQH
TRBJ1-2,TRBV9,.,ASSPMDGYT
TRBJ2-5,TRBV20-1,TRBD2,SAPSTTMTSGRGETQY
TRBJ2-7,TRBV7-9,.,ASSLLGTTYEQY
TRBJ2-4,TRBV5-1,TRBD2,ASSLAAAGGPNIQY
TRBJ1-1,TRBV29-1,.,SVRPAGAKPEAF
TRBJ1-3,TRBV11-3,.,ASSFRAGNTIY
TRBJ2-2,TRBV6-1,.,ASSPRLENTGELF
TRBJ2-3,TRBV4-3,.,ASSQAQTRATDTQY
TRBJ2-7,TRBV15,TRBD1,ATSRYRGSYEQY
TRBJ1-1,TRBV3-1,.,ASSLAQGNSEAF
TRBJ2-5,TRBV5-1,.,ASSLGQHKETQY
TRBJ2-3,TRBV2,.,ASSERRDRFAPDTQY
TRBJ2-7,TRBV12-3/TRBV12-4,TRBD1,ASSPTGTGSTYEQY
TRBJ1-4,TRBV10-2,.,ASSDDWEKLF
TRBJ2-7,TRBV9,TRBD1,ASSPGQVTYEQY
TRBJ2-1,TRBV24-1,TRBD2,ATSDPLTGGGLAGTDNEQF
TRBJ2-3,TRBV20-1,.,SARVPGAGITDTQY
TRBJ2-5,TRBV5-5,.,ASSFLGTHGLQETQY
TRBJ2-2,TRBV5-1,TRBD2,ASSPRWLAGATNTGELF
TRBJ1-3,TRBV7-9,.,ASSPWDISGNTIY
TRBJ2-2,TRBV12-3/TRBV12-4,.,ASSPGTANTGELF